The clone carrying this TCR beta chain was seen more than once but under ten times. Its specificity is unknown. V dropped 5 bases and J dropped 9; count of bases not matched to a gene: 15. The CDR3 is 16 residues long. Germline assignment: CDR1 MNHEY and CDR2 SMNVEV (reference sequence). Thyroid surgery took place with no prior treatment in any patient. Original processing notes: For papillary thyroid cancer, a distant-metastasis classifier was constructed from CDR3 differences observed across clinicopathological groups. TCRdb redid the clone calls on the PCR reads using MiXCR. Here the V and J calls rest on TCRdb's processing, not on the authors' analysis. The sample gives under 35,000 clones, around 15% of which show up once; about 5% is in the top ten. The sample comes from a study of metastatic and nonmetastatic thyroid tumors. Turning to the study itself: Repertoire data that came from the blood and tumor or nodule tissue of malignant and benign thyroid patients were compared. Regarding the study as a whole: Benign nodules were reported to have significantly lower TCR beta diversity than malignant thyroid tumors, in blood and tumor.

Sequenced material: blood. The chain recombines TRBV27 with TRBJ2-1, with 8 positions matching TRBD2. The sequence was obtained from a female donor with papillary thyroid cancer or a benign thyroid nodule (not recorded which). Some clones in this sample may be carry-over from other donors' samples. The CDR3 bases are TGTGCCAGCAGTACCACTCGAGCGGGAGTCGGTAGTGAGCAGTTCTTC. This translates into CASSTTRAGVGSEQFF.